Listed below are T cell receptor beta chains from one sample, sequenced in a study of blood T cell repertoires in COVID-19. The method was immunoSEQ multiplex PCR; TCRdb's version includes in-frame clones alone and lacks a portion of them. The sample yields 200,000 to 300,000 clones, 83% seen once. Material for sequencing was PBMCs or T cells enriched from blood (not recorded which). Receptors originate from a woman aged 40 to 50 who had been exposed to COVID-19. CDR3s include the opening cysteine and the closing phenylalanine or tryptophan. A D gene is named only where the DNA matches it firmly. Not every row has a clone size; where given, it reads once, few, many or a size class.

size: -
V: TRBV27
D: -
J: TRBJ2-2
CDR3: CASTSLGGGRTGELFF
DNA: TGTGCCAGCACCTCTCTGGGGGGGGGCCGTACCGGGGAGCTGTTTTTT

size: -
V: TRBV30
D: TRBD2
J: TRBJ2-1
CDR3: CAWGPGLVSNEQFF
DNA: TGTGCCTGGGGGCCGGGACTAGTTAGCAATGAGCAGTTCTTC

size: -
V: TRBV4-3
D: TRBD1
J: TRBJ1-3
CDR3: CASSHQGQGRNTIYF
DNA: TGCGCCAGCAGCCACCAAGGACAGGGACGAAACACCATATATTTT

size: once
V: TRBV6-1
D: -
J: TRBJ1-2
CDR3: CASSDEPIYGYTF
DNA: TGTGCCAGCAGTGACGAGCCAATCTATGGCTACACCTTC

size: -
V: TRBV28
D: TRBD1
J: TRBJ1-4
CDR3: CASSWEGQVDEKLFF
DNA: TGTGCCAGCAGCTGGGAGGGACAGGTGGATGAAAAACTGTTTTTT

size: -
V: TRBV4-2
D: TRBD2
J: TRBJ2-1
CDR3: CASSPSTGGGYNEQFF
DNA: TGTGCCAGCAGCCCATCGACGGGCGGGGGTTACAATGAGCAGTTCTTC

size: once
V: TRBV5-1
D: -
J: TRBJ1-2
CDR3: CASSLLPGDHYGYTF
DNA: TGCGCCAGCAGCTTGTTACCAGGGGATCACTATGGCTACACCTTC

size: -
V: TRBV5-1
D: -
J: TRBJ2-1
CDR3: CASSPPGASDYNEQFF
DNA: TGCGCCAGCAGCCCCCCCGGGGCTAGCGACTACAATGAGCAGTTCTTC

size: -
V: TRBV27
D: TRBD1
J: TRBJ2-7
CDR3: CASSPRQGNSYEQYF
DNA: TGTGCCAGCAGTCCCAGACAGGGGAACTCCTACGAGCAGTACTTC

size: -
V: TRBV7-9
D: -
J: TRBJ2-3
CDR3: CASSPAGRVTDTQYF
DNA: TGTGCCAGCAGCCCCGCTGGGCGGGTAACAGATACGCAGTATTTT

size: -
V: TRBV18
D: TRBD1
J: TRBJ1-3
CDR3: CASSPNQGADSGNTIYF
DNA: TGTGCCAGCTCACCAAACCAGGGGGCTGACTCTGGAAACACCATATATTTT

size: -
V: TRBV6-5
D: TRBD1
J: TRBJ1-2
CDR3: CASSYSNRGGGGYTF
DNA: TGTGCCAGCAGTTACTCGAACAGGGGGGGCGGTGGCTACACCTTC

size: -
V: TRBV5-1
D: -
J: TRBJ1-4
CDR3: CASSLVGSNHEKLFF
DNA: TGCGCCAGCAGCTTGGTGGGCAGCAACCACGAAAAACTGTTTTTT

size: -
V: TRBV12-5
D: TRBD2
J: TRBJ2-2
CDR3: CASGLVRLPAGGPSPGELFF
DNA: TGTGCTAGTGGTTTGGTAAGGTTGCCAGCGGGGGGGCCGAGTCCCGGGGAGCTGTTTTTT

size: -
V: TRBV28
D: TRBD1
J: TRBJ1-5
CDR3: CASSGTGPANQPQHF
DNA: TGTGCCAGCAGTGGGACAGGGCCCGCCAATCAGCCCCAGCATTTT

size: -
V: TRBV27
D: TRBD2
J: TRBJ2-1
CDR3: CASGRGGGGNEQFF
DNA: TGTGCCAGCGGCCGTGGTGGGGGGGGAAATGAGCAGTTCTTC

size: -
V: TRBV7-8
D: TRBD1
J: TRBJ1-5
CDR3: CASSLAWETGDHQPQHF
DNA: TGTGCCAGCAGCTTAGCGTGGGAGACAGGGGATCATCAGCCCCAGCATTTT

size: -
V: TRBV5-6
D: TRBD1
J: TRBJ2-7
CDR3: CASSLPGQGAYEQYF
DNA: TGTGCCAGCAGCTTGCCGGGACAGGGGGCGTACGAGCAGTACTTC

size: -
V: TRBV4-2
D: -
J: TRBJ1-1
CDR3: CASSQARDTEAFF
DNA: TGTGCCAGCAGCCAAGCCAGGGACACTGAAGCTTTCTTT

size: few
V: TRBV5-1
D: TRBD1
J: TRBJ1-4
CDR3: CASSYGQATPNEKLFF
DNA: TGCGCCAGCAGCTACGGACAGGCCACACCGAATGAAAAACTGTTTTTT

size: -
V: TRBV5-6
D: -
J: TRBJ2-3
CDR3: CASSPLGWETQYF
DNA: TGTGCCAGCAGCCCCTTGGGCTGGGAGACGCAGTATTTT

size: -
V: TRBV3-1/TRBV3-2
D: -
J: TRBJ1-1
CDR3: CASSQFGAVTTEAFF
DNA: TGTGCCAGCAGCCAATTCGGAGCCGTGACCACTGAAGCTTTCTTT

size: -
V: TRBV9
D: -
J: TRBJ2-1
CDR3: CASSPQAPNNEQFF
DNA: TGTGCCAGCAGCCCCCAGGCACCTAACAATGAGCAGTTCTTC

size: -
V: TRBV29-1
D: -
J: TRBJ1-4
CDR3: CSVWEGEKLFF
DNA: TGCAGCGTTTGGGAGGGAGAAAAACTGTTTTTT

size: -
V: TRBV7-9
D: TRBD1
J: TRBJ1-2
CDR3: CASSTRDRAVYGYTF
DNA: TGTGCCAGCAGCACAAGGGACAGGGCTGTCTATGGCTACACCTTC

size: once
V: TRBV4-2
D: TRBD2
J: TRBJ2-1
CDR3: CASSQPSGGASYNEQFF
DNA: TGTGCCAGCAGCCAACCTAGCGGGGGCGCCTCCTACAATGAGCAGTTCTTC

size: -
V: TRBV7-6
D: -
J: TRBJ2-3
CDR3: CASSLSQGDTDTQYF
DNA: TGTGCCAGCAGCTTAAGTCAGGGTGACACAGATACGCAGTATTTT

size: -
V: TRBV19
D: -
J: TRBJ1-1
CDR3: CASSRGHLRDTEAFF
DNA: TGTGCCAGTAGCCGCGGGCACCTACGAGACACTGAAGCTTTCTTT

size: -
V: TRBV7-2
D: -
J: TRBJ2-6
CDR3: CASSSGSSGANVLTF
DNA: TGTGCCAGCAGCTCCGGGAGCTCTGGGGCCAACGTCCTGACTTTC

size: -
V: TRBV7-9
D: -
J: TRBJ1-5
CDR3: CASSVDSNQPQHF
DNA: TGTGCCAGCAGCGTGGACAGTAATCAGCCCCAGCATTTT

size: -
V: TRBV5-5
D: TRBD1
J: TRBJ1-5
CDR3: CASSHRDREGQPQHF
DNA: TGTGCCAGCAGCCACCGGGACAGGGAGGGACAGCCCCAGCATTTT

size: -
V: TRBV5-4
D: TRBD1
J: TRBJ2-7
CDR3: CASSPTGQGLYEQYF
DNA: TGTGCCAGCAGCCCGACAGGACAGGGGCTCTACGAGCAGTACTTC

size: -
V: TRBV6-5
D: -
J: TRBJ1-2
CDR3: CASSTGRYGYTF
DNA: TGTGCCAGCAGTACAGGGCGCTATGGCTACACCTTC

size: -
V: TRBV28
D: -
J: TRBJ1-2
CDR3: CASSFRGGYGYTF
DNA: TGTGCCAGCAGTTTCAGGGGTGGCTATGGCTACACCTTC